The clone carrying this TCR beta chain was recorded many times. Documented time point: patch test 1, 2 weeks after DPC sensitization. Noted treatment: therapeutic diphenylcyclopropenone sensitization with weekly scalp DPC. This specimen belongs to a study of human T cells and chemical hapten exposure. Looked up from germline, CDR1 is DFQATT and CDR2 is SNEGSKA (reference sequence). Trimming pared 5 bases from V and 5 bases from J, leaving 16 bases between. The CDR3 has 14 amino acids. TCRdb reanalysed the RACE reads using MiXCR and keeps one entry per CDR3 protein. The sample holds 180,000 or so distinct CDR3 sequences, roughly 15% seen once.

Sequenced material: whole blood, taken in connection with sensitization to the hapten diphenylcyclopropenone (DPC). The V and J genes are TRBV20-1 and TRBJ2-1; TRBD2 might be the D (5 bases). The source is a young woman with alopecia areata. Some clones in this sample may be carry-over from other donors' samples. DNA for the CDR3: TGCAGTGCTCCCCCCGAGCGGTTTGACAATGAGCAGTTCTTC. This codes for CSAPPERFDNEQFF.